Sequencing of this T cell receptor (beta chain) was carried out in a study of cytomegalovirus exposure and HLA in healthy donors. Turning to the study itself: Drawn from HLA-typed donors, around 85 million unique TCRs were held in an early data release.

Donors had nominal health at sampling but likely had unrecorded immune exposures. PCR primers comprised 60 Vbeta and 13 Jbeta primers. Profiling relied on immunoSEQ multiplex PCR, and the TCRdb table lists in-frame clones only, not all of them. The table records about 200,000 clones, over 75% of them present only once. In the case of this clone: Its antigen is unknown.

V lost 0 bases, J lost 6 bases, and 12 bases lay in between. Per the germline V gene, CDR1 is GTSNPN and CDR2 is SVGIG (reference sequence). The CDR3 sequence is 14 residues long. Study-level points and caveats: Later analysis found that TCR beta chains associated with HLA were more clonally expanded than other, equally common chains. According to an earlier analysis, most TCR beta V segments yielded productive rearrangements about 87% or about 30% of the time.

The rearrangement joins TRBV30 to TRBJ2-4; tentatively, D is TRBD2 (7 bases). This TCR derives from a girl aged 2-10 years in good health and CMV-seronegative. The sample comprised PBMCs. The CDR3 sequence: CAWSVGGGANIQYF. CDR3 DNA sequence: TGTGCCTGGAGTGTAGGGGGGGGAGCAAACATTCAGTACTTC.